Reported below is one T cell receptor beta chain. This CDR3 region has 13 residues. The V gene lost 2 bases and the J gene lost 3 bases, with 7 bases spanning the gap. Germline V CDR1 and CDR2: MNHEY, SVGEGT. Treatment described: around 19 received Ad26.COV2.S at low or high dose, single or two shots; about 5 received placebo; per-sample allocation not given. On day 63 after the first injection, vaccine and placebo recipients gave samples. Clones were sequenced by immunoSEQ multiplex PCR, and TCRdb holds only the in-frame ones, with some missing. The data hold roughly 500,000 clones, with 85% to 90% observed a single time. The sample comes from a study of Ad26.COV2.S vaccination and SARS-CoV-2 variants.

The sequences come from peripheral blood, collected in a trial of Ad26.COV2.S vaccine versus placebo. The chain combines TRBV6-2 or TRBV6-3 with TRBJ1-1; D is unresolved. The receptor was derived from a person aged 18-65 years who received the Ad26.COV2.S COVID-19 vaccine or a placebo. The CDR3 reads CASSYGGDTEAFF. CDR3 in DNA: TGTGCCAGCAGTTACGGTGGGGACACTGAAGCTTTCTTT.